The present entry profiles one TCR beta chain with its context. These data originate in a study of blood T cell repertoires in COVID-19. Study-level background: Samples came from the United States, Italy and Spain, spanning acute and convalescent COVID-19. In each case, the material was cDNA or gDNA derived from T cells, B-cell-depleted T cells, or PBMCs.

As handled by the study authors: From reference gene primer amplification, estimates of nucleated cell counts were derived. Repertoires were generated with immunoSEQ multiplex PCR, while TCRdb's copy carries only in-frame clones and drops some. That table gives V, J and clone size, and the DNA gave D and trimming. The sample lists almost 80,000 clones, more than 80% seen once, with roughly 0.78% in the top ten. Germline lookup yields CDR1 LGHNA and CDR2 YNFKEQ. V lost 0 bases, J lost 7 bases, and 13 bases lay in between. The CDR3 runs 15 residues. This TCR was sampled from a woman aged 80 or over with acute or convalescent COVID-19. Sequenced material: peripheral blood. This chain joins TRBV4-2 and TRBJ2-1; a possible D gene is TRBD1 (6 bases). In nucleotides, the CDR3 is TGTGCCAGCAGCCAAGAGGGGGCGGCATGGAATGAGCAGTTCTTC. Its protein product is CASSQEGAAWNEQFF.